The 26 T cell receptor beta chains in this list originate from one sample, sequenced in a study of cytomegalovirus exposure and HLA in healthy donors. The PCR ran on 60 Vbeta and 13 Jbeta primers. TCRdb's table, derived via immunoSEQ multiplex PCR, lists solely in-frame clones and lacks some. The sample lists roughly 160,000 clones; under 80% were seen once. The material sequenced was PBMCs. The receptors were gathered from a man aged 40-49 years in good health and CMV-seronegative.

The chain recombines TRBV2 with TRBJ1-1; D perhaps matches TRBD1 (5 bases). Germline V gene lookup returns CDR1 SNHLY and CDR2 FYNNEI. The CDR3 loop spans 12 amino acids. Trimming took off 6 bases at V and 1 base at J, with 6 bases between the two ends. CDR3 loop: CASRGGNTEAFF. In DNA form, the CDR3 reads TGTGCCAGCAGGGGGGGGAACACTGAAGCTTTCTTT.

The rearrangement uses TRBV5-1 and TRBJ2-7; 7 nucleotides match TRBD1. This CDR3 region has 13 residues. Germline CDR1 SGHRS, CDR2 YFSETQ. V shed 2 bases and J 5 bases; nucleotides not matched to a gene: 4. In nucleotides, the CDR3 is TGCGCCAGCAGCTTAGCCAGGGGGAACGAGCAGTACTTC. Translated: CASSLARGNEQYF.

A single count supports this clone. The chain employs TRBV27 and TRBJ1-5, with D possibly TRBD1 on 5 matching bases. The CDR3 is made up of 15 amino acids. The germline V gene encodes CDR1 MNHEY and CDR2 SMNVEV (reference sequence). The V end lost 3 bases, the J end lost 1 base, and 10 bases lay between the germline ends. CDR3 amino acids: CASSFSGMSNQPQHF. The CDR3 region has the DNA TGTGCCAGCAGTTTCTCAGGGATGAGCAATCAGCCCCAGCATTTT.

The chain has TRBV28 and TRBJ1-6; 7 bases are a match to TRBD1. The germline CDR1 and CDR2 sequences are MDHEN and SYDVKM. CDR3 size: 14 residues. The V segment lost 7 bases and the J segment 7 bases; nucleotides outside the gene matches: 7. Here the CDR3 DNA reads TGTGCCAGCACCTCCCCGGGACAGAATTCACCCCTCCACTTT. Protein product: CASTSPGQNSPLHF.

This clone was observed once. This chain joins TRBV9 and TRBJ2-1, with 9 bases fitting TRBD2. The germline CDR1 and CDR2 sequences are SGDLS and YYNGEE. J lost 2 bases, V lost 4 bases, and 7 bases had no gene match. This CDR3 region has 16 residues. Written as DNA, the CDR3 is TGTGCCAGCAGCTCGGTAGCGGGGGCCGCCTACAATGAGCAGTTCTTC. Amino acid sequence: CASSSVAGAAYNEQFF.

The V call is TRBV11-1, the J call TRBJ2-3, with TRBD1 identical over 8 bases. Germline V gives CDR1 SGHAT, CDR2 FQDESV (reference sequence). V lost 3 bases and J lost 7; bases outside the gene matches: 9. CDR3 size: 15 residues. The CDR3 nucleotides are TGTGCCAGCAGCTTTCAGGGGGCGTTTTCAAATACGCAGTATTTT. It yields the protein CASSFQGAFSNTQYF.

This rearrangement joins TRBV5-6 to TRBJ1-6; D unclear. Trimming pared 4 bases from V and 0 bases from J, leaving 8 bases between. Germline CDR1 reads SGHDT; CDR2 reads YYEEEE. The CDR3 runs to 15 residues. The CDR3 sequence is CASSLGVSYNSPLHF. CDR3 nucleotide sequence: TGTGCCAGCAGCCTCGGGGTCTCCTATAATTCACCCCTCCACTTT.

V and J are TRBV28 and TRBJ2-1, with D perhaps matching TRBD1 (5 bases). V was cut by 3 bases and J by 7 bases, with 16 bases left in between. The germline gives CDR1 MDHEN, CDR2 SYDVKM. This CDR3 spans 15 amino acids. The CDR3 nucleotides are TGTGCCAGCAGTTTGGGGCCAGGGAAAGGGAATGAGCAGTTCTTC. This gives the protein CASSLGPGKGNEQFF.

This chain links TRBV6-4 with TRBJ2-2; D gene unclear. V dropped 3 bases and J dropped 6 bases, with 11 bases sitting between them. Germline assignment: CDR1 MRHNA and CDR2 SNTAGT. The CDR3 consists of 14 residues. The CDR3 loop reads CASSESGSAGELFF. DNA for the CDR3: TGTGCCAGCAGTGAATCCGGCAGCGCCGGGGAGCTGTTTTTT.

The chain employs TRBV6-1 and TRBJ1-5; D is unresolved. Germline CDR1 is MNHNS and CDR2 is SASEGT. Trimming shortened V by 4 bases and J by 0 bases, and 10 bases separated the two germline ends. This CDR3 contains 15 residues. The CDR3 nucleotides are TGTGCCAGCAGTGCCCGGGAATATAGCAATCAGCCCCAGCATTTT. Its translation is CASSAREYSNQPQHF.

This clone was found once. The rearrangement uses TRBV6-4 and TRBJ2-6, with D perhaps matching TRBD1 (8 bases). Trimming left V 3 bases short and J 0 bases short, with 12 bases between. Germline V gene sequence: CDR1 MRHNA, CDR2 SNTAGT. The CDR3 totals 17 residues. CDR3 sequence (DNA): TGTGCCAGCAGTGATACAGGGGGGGGCTCTGGGGCCAACGTCCTGACTTTC. The encoded protein is CASSDTGGGSGANVLTF.

CDR3 loop: CASTKPGEGLEQYF. For the CDR3, the DNA is TGTGCCAGCACCAAGCCTGGGGAGGGGCTGGAGCAGTACTTC. The chain is built from TRBV2 and TRBJ2-7; TRBD2 agrees at 7 bases. V lost 7 bases to trimming and J lost 7 bases; unmatched junction nucleotides: 13. Germline values: CDR1 SNHLY, CDR2 FYNNEI. This CDR3 is built from 14 residues.

The chain carries TRBV5-1 and TRBJ1-2, with TRBD1 as a possible D gene (5 bases). Germline CDR1 is SGHRS and CDR2 is YFSETQ. V lost 0 bases, J lost 3 bases, and 12 bases lay in between. This CDR3 spans 15 amino acids. The CDR3 DNA follows: TGCGCCAGCAGCTTGGAATCGGACAACTACTATGGCTACACCTTC. This encodes CASSLESDNYYGYTF.

The V and J genes are TRBV27 and TRBJ1-1; 7 nucleotides line up with TRBD1. V was pared by 8 bases and J by 0 bases, with 6 bases of the junction left unmatched. This CDR3 comprises 14 residues. CDR1 MNHEY and CDR2 SMNVEV come from the germline V gene (reference sequence). The CDR3: CASRRQGMNTEAFF. CDR3 DNA sequence: TGTGCCAGCCGCAGACAGGGCATGAACACTGAAGCTTTCTTT.

The chain joins TRBV7-9 to TRBJ1-6; the D gene is possibly TRBD1 (5 bases). Deletions cut 0 bases from V and 9 bases from J, with 12 bases between. This CDR3 has 15 residues. Germline loops: CDR1 SEHNR, CDR2 FQNEAQ (reference sequence). The CDR3 DNA reads TGTGCCAGCAGCTTAGCGGGGGGGAGGGGTTCACCCCTCCACTTT. Amino acid sequence: CASSLAGGRGSPLHF.

The rearrangement links TRBV10-3 to TRBJ2-3; TRBD1 is a possible D gene (5 bases). V gave up 8 bases and J gave up 3 bases, with 27 bases separating them. Germline values: CDR1 ENHRY, CDR2 SYGVKD. The CDR3 runs to 18 residues. CDR3 sequence (DNA): TGTGCCATCGCCTCTGGAATAGACAGTCTGAGACCTACAGATACGCAGTATTTT. This encodes CAIASGIDSLRPTDTQYF.

V is TRBV6-1 and J is TRBJ1-2; D call uncertain. V was cut by 8 bases and J by 8 bases, with 18 bases left in between. This CDR3 contains 13 residues. Per germline, CDR1 MNHNS and CDR2 SASEGT. The CDR3 protein is CASSQGGIGGYTF. The CDR3 bases are TGTGCCAGCTCCCAAGGAGGGATAGGAGGCTACACCTTC.

The chain uses TRBV19 and TRBJ1-5, with D unclear. V was cut by 7 bases and J by 4 bases, with 8 bases left in between. This CDR3 is built from 12 residues. Per germline, CDR1 LNHDA and CDR2 SQIVND (reference sequence). CDR3 protein: CASKSGNQPQHF. The CDR3 nucleotides are TGTGCCAGTAAATCGGGTAATCAGCCCCAGCATTTT.

This rearrangement joins TRBV21-1 to TRBJ2-1; the D segment call TRBD1 is taken from the table without a DNA check. TRBV21-1 is tagged as a pseudogene. The CDR3 has 14 residues. In DNA form, the CDR3 reads TGTGCCAGCAGCCGGCGGGACAGGGGCCATGAGCAGTTCTTC. Translating it yields CASSRRDRGHEQFF.

This clone was observed a few times. The rearrangement links TRBV7-3 to TRBJ2-1; a possible D gene is TRBD1 (5 bases). The CDR3 spans 15 residues. Germline V lookup: CDR1 SGHTA, CDR2 FQGTGA. The ends were cut back, 4 bases at V and 5 bases at J, with 15 bases in the middle. The CDR3 loop reads CASSSGPQGNNEQFF. Here the CDR3 DNA reads TGTGCCAGCAGCTCAGGGCCTCAAGGCAACAATGAGCAGTTCTTC.

The rearrangement links TRBV27 to TRBJ1-5; 9 bases map to TRBD1. The CDR3 is made up of 17 amino acids. The trim removed 5 bases at V and 4 bases at J, leaving 12 bases unmatched. The V gene's germline CDR1 is MNHEY and CDR2 SMNVEV (reference sequence). CDR3 sequence reads: CASSMVSGTGTNQPQHF. In nucleotides, the CDR3 is TGTGCCAGCAGTATGGTTTCCGGGACAGGGACTAATCAGCCCCAGCATTTT.

V usage is TRBV5-1 and J usage is TRBJ1-1; D is perhaps TRBD1 (5 bases). The length of the CDR3 is 15 residues. CDR1 is SGHRS and CDR2 is YFSETQ in the germline V gene. V was cut by 4 bases and J by 4 bases, with 17 bases left in between. The CDR3, as DNA: TGCGCCAGCAGCCCATCACCCAGGGAAGTCACTGAAGCTTTCTTT. Encoded protein: CASSPSPREVTEAFF. Full variable domain (missing parts from reference TRBV5-1 and TRBJ1-1): KAGVTQTPRYLIKTRGQQVTLSCSPISGHRSVSWYQQTPGQGLQFLFEYFSETQRNKGNFPGRFSGRQFSNSRSEMNVSTLELGDSALYLCASSPSPREVTEAFFGQGTRLTVV.

The rearrangement joins TRBV14 to TRBJ2-7; 11 bases line up with TRBD1. The CDR3 has 15 residues. J was trimmed by 6 bases and V by 2 bases; bases with no gene match: 6. Germline assignment: CDR1 SGHDN and CDR2 FVKESK. The CDR3 is CASSQHTGTGGEQYF. In nucleotides, the CDR3 is TGTGCCAGCAGCCAACATACCGGGACAGGGGGCGAGCAGTACTTC.

V gene TRBV7-2 combines with J gene TRBJ2-1, with D hard to call. The germline V gene has CDR1 SGHTA and CDR2 FQGNSA. The germline V and J ends were trimmed by 1 base and 0 bases, with 13 bases remaining between them. The CDR3 runs 17 residues. The CDR3 loop is CASSLGVAHSSYNEQFF. The CDR3 DNA sequence: TGTGCCAGCAGCTTAGGGGTAGCTCATAGCTCCTACAATGAGCAGTTCTTC.

The V call is TRBV27, the J call TRBJ1-2; 8 bases agree with TRBD1. This CDR3 spans 13 amino acids. The trim removed 5 bases at V and 4 bases at J, leaving 3 bases unmatched. Germline CDR1 and CDR2: MNHEY and SMNVEV (reference sequence). CDR3 sequence (DNA): TGTGCCAGCAGTCCGACAGGGGCCTATGGCTACACCTTC. This sequence encodes CASSPTGAYGYTF.

The gene calls are TRBV2 and TRBJ1-3; D is uncertain. Per the germline V gene, CDR1 is SNHLY and CDR2 is FYNNEI. The CDR3 runs 18 residues. V was trimmed by 2 bases and J by 3 bases, leaving 20 bases between them. Written as DNA, the CDR3 is TGTGCCAGCAGTGAACGCGAGGGCTCGTACTATTATGGAAACACCATATATTTT. Protein: CASSEREGSYYYGNTIYF.